This is a list of T cell receptor beta chains from one sample in a study of shared clonotypes between healthy human individuals. Libraries were prepared by immunoSEQ multiplex PCR; TCRdb keeps only in-frame clonotypes and omits some of them. In the table there are a few million clones, more than 90% of which are singletons. The source material was naive CD4+ T cells sorted from blood. The receptors derive from a man in his late teens or twenties in good health. Both conserved end residues are part of each CDR3. Size values are once, few and many counts, or a class for expanded clones, and some rows have none.

length,size,J,V,CDR3
15,.,TRBJ1-2,TRBV6-5,CASTKTWGSYYGYTF
14,.,TRBJ2-6,TRBV10-3,CAISELSIANVLTF
15,once,TRBJ2-2,TRBV7-9,CASSPQGGDTGELFF
14,.,TRBJ1-1,TRBV6-5,CASSYYDLNTEAFF
15,.,TRBJ2-2,TRBV5-1,CASSLDQVNTGELFF
15,.,TRBJ1-1,TRBV7-2,CASSPQQGAGTEAFF
15,once,TRBJ2-2,TRBV7-2,CASSWGAPNTGELFF
12,.,TRBJ1-1,TRBV30,CAWGRLNTEAFF
13,.,TRBJ2-1,TRBV27,CASSLSPGPEQFF
13,.,TRBJ1-1,TRBV6-4,CASSDRTGAEAFF
13,.,TRBJ2-7,TRBV7-2,CASSLGTGYEQYF
14,.,TRBJ1-2,TRBV28,CASSPAGGVYGYTF
15,.,TRBJ2-7,TRBV6-6,CASTSTGPTLYEQYF
14,.,TRBJ2-1,TRBV12-2,CASRLVAEPNEQFF
14,.,TRBJ1-2,TRBV5-1,CASSLEGRDSGYTF
15,.,TRBJ2-3,TRBV5-1,CASSLAGRVTDTQYF
13,.,TRBJ2-1,TRBV5-1,CASSFVTVNEQFF
18,.,TRBJ2-7,TRBV11-2,CASSFDPLAGGIFHEQYF
12,few,TRBJ1-5,TRBV30,CAWSRGYQPQHF
16,.,TRBJ2-2,TRBV9,CASSPTGGAGSGELFF
13,.,TRBJ1-2,TRBV27,CASSPTGGYGYTF
11,once,TRBJ1-4,TRBV20-1,CSASEGGKLFF
13,.,TRBJ1-2,TRBV27,CASSFSTGVGYTF
12,.,TRBJ2-2,TRBV5-1,CASSLSRGELFF
15,.,TRBJ2-1,TRBV19,CASSARAGHYNEQFF
16,.,TRBJ2-2,TRBV7-8,CASRPTSGMDTGELFF
14,.,TRBJ2-3,TRBV28,CASSTPGSEDTQYF
15,.,TRBJ2-5,TRBV5-1,CASRLTSVTRETQYF
16,.,TRBJ2-4,TRBV10-2,CASSEWRELAKNIQYF
16,.,TRBJ1-2,TRBV28,CASRQPPGQAHYGYTF
14,.,TRBJ1-2,TRBV5-5,CASSVRTGNYGYTF
16,once,TRBJ2-7,TRBV6-5,CASSYSGTSGLYEQYF
15,.,TRBJ1-2,TRBV7-2,CASSLEGRSSNGYTF
15,.,TRBJ2-1,TRBV10-1,CASSETGDDYNEQFF
14,once,TRBJ2-6,TRBV29-1,CSVERDAGANVLTF
13,.,TRBJ1-4,TRBV18,CASQGSRSEKLFF
13,once,TRBJ2-2,TRBV30,CAWGQGVTGELFF
15,.,TRBJ2-7,TRBV11-2,CASSPRWREFHEQYF
13,.,TRBJ1-4,TRBV7-2,CASRGSTNEKLFF
15,.,TRBJ1-4,TRBV27,CASSLGQVLNEKLFF
13,.,TRBJ2-7,TRBV29-1,CSVRDAISYEQYF
14,.,TRBJ2-5,TRBV7-9,CASSSRTGGETQYF
12,once,TRBJ2-7,TRBV6-1,CASTSGQGGWYF
14,.,TRBJ1-4,TRBV2,CASSETGFNEKLFF
15,.,TRBJ1-6,TRBV11-1,CASSFERSYNSPLHF
13,.,TRBJ2-5,TRBV30,CAAEAGSQETQYF
15,.,TRBJ2-1,TRBV5-6,CASSFLAGGNNEQFF
13,.,TRBJ2-7,TRBV5-1,CASSSQGTYEQYF
15,once,TRBJ1-6,TRBV27,CASSLSGNGNSPLHF
13,.,TRBJ1-4,TRBV6-6,CASNPSRGEKLFF